The 6 T cell receptor beta chains below all came from one sample that was sequenced in a study of T cell responses to AZD1222 COVID-19 vaccine. The table came from immunoSEQ multiplex PCR; TCRdb's copy has only in-frame clones and leaves some out. The data show about 150,000 clones, less than 90% seen once. The sample was peripheral blood, taken on day 0 of AZD1222 vaccination. The receptors originated from an adult in good health.

This chain uses TRBV6-5 with TRBJ1-4, with D unclear. This CDR3 has 13 amino acids. Trimming removed 6 bases from V and 6 bases from J, with 11 bases in between. Germline V CDR1 and CDR2: MNHEY, SVGAGI. The DNA for the CDR3 is TGTGCCAGCAGGCGGGCATCTTATGAAAAACTGTTTTTT. This gives the protein CASRRASYEKLFF.

Here the CDR3 reads CASSQDLAAKQYF. CDR3 nucleotides: TGTGCCAGCAGCCAAGACTTGGCGGCAAAGCAGTACTTC. The rearrangement links TRBV14 to TRBJ2-7; D is undetermined. The CDR3 sequence is 13 residues long. Germline V gives CDR1 SGHDN, CDR2 FVKESK. V was cut by 0 bases and J by 8 bases, with 11 bases left in between.

The V gene is TRBV5-1, the J gene TRBJ2-1; possibly TRBD1 for D (6 bases). The germline V and J ends were trimmed by 6 bases and 5 bases, with 15 bases remaining between them. The CDR3 sequence is 14 residues long. Germline CDR1 reads SGHRS; CDR2 reads YFSETQ. For the CDR3, the DNA is TGCGCCAGCAACGCAGCCCAGGGGAACAATGAGCAGTTCTTC. It translates to CASNAAQGNNEQFF.

This rearrangement joins TRBV7-2 to TRBJ2-2; D remains ambiguous. Trimming removed 5 bases from V and 6 bases from J, with 10 bases in between. Germline lookup yields CDR1 SGHTA and CDR2 FQGNSA. The CDR3 totals 13 residues. The chain's CDR3 is CASSRSPPGELFF. Written as DNA, the CDR3 is TGTGCCAGCAGCAGGAGCCCCCCCGGGGAGCTGTTTTTT.

The chain carries TRBV7-8 and TRBJ2-1; unclear D gene. V lost 5 bases and J 7 bases, leaving 15 bases between the germline ends. Germline lookup yields CDR1 SGHVS and CDR2 FQNEAQ. This CDR3 spans 14 amino acids. The CDR3 nucleotides read TGTGCCAGCAGCGGATACGGTCCTGGAAATGAGCAGTTCTTC. This translates into CASSGYGPGNEQFF.

V usage is TRBV4-3 and J usage is TRBJ1-6; TRBD1 matches 7 bases. CDR3 length: 17 amino acids. V shed 2 bases and J 10 bases; nucleotides not matched to a gene: 14. Per germline, CDR1 LGHNA and CDR2 YSLEER. The CDR3 spells CASSQNAVTGEYSPLHF. The CDR3 bases are TGCGCCAGCAGCCAAAATGCCGTTACAGGGGAGTACTCACCCCTCCACTTT.